This record covers a single T cell receptor (beta chain). This CDR3 has 14 amino acids. Germline lookup yields CDR1 KGHDR and CDR2 SFDVKD. Trimming took 9 bases from V and 2 from J; bases not matched to a gene: 7. During active infection, Seattle patients enrolled and were then monitored through disease. Authors' methods: By means of reference gene primer amplification, nucleated cell counts were estimated. The data were produced by immunoSEQ multiplex PCR, yet TCRdb's version contains in-frame clones alone and is incomplete. V and J calls and clone size are as listed in that table; D and trimming were resolved from the DNA. The data show some 370,000 clones, around 87% seen once. This specimen comes from a study of blood T cell repertoires in COVID-19. Study context: The samples span acute and convalescent COVID-19 from the United States, Italy and Spain. T cells, B-cell-depleted T cells, or PBMCs provided the cDNA or gDNA that served as material.

Material: peripheral blood. The sequence came from a woman aged 25 to 39 with COVID-19, enrolled during active disease. The rearrangement links TRBV24-1 to TRBJ2-3, with 7 bases identical to TRBD1. The CDR3 reads CATSGTVNTDTQYF. The CDR3 DNA reads TGTGCCACCTCCGGGACAGTGAACACAGATACGCAGTATTTT.